This T cell receptor (beta chain) was found in a study of technical replicates of blood from four donors. Measured with immunoSEQ multiplex PCR; TCRdb has only the in-frame clones, and not every one. The sample consists of 80,000 or so clones, approximately 94% of them appearing once. The receptor was isolated from a human donor in good health. The sequenced sample consisted of T cells isolated from PBMCs.

The CDR3 region is CAWTQGTSPGNTIYF. In nucleotides, the CDR3 is TGTGCCTGGACTCAGGGAACCTCTCCCGGAAACACCATATATTTT. The chain recombines TRBV30 with TRBJ1-3; maybe TRBD1 (5 bases). Trimming left V 4 bases short and J 4 bases short, with 17 bases between. The CDR3 spans 15 residues. Germline V lookup: CDR1 GTSNPN, CDR2 SVGIG (reference sequence).